This TCR beta chain originates from a study of CD8+ T cells in alopecia areata. At the level of the study: Tofacitinib treatment spanned 6 to 18 months, with 6 months off drug afterward.

Sequencing used cDNA as its template, made by extracting RNA and reverse transcribing it. Clones were read by immunoSEQ multiplex PCR, and TCRdb kept only the in-frame ones, dropping some. The profile shows 200,000 to 250,000 clones, roughly 57% of them singletons. Germline V gene lookup returns CDR1 MNHEY and CDR2 SVGAGI. Trimming shortened V by 8 bases and J by 4 bases, and 14 bases separated the two germline ends. The CDR3 contains 13 residues. The clonotype was recovered from a human donor with alopecia areata. Sequences were derived from CD4+ T cells sorted from blood, sampled at week 0. The V gene is TRBV6-5, the J gene TRBJ1-2; D may be TRBD1 (5 bases). The CDR3 DNA sequence: TGTGCCAGCTGGGGCTGCCGGAGCTATGGCTACACCTTC. This encodes CASWGCRSYGYTF.